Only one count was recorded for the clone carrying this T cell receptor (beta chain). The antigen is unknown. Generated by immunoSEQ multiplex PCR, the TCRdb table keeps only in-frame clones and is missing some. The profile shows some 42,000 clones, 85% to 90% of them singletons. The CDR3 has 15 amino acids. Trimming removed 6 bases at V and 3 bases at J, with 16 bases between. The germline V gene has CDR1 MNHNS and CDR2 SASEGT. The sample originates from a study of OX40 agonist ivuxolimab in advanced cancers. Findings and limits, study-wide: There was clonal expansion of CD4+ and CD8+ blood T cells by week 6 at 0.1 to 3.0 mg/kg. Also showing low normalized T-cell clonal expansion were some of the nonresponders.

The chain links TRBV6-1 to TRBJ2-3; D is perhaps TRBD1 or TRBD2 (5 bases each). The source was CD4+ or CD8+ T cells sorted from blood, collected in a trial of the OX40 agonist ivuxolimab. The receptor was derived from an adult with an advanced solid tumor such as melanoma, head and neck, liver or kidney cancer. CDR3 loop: CASSPGARRTDTQYF. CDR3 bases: TGTGCCAGCAGCCCCGGGGCTCGGAGGACAGATACGCAGTATTTT.